This T cell receptor beta chain was identified in a study of control samples from healthy donors and cancer patients. CDR1 is KGHDR, CDR2 SFDVKD, per germline. V trimming: 6 bases; J trimming: 10 bases; junction bases outside the gene matches: 10. The CDR3 consists of 14 residues. Sequencing was performed with immunoSEQ multiplex PCR; in TCRdb, only in-frame clones are kept and a portion is missing. The data show some 77,000 clones, about 89% seen once. The sequenced material came from blood. This chain connects TRBV24-1 to TRBJ1-2; TRBD1 matches at 10 bases. The clonotype comes from an older woman in good health. The CDR3 sequence is CATSFGQGVPYYTF. CDR3 nucleotide sequence: TGTGCCACCAGTTTTGGACAGGGGGTGCCCTACTACACCTTC.